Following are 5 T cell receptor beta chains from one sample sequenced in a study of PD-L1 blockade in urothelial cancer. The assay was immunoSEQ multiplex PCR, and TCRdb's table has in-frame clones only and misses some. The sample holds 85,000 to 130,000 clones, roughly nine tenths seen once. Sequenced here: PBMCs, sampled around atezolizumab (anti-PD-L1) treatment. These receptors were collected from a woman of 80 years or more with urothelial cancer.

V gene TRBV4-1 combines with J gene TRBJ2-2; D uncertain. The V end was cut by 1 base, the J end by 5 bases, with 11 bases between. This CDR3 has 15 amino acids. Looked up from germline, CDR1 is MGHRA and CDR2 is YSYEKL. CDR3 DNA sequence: TGCGCCAGCAGCCAAGGTCAACTTTTGACCGGGGAGCTGTTTTTT. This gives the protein CASSQGQLLTGELFF.

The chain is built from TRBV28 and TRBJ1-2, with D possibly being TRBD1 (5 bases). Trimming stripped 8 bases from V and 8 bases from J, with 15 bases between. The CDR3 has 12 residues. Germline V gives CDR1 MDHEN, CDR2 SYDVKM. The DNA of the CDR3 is TGTGCCAGCGGGGGGGGAGGGTTCGGCTACACCTTC. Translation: CASGGGGFGYTF.

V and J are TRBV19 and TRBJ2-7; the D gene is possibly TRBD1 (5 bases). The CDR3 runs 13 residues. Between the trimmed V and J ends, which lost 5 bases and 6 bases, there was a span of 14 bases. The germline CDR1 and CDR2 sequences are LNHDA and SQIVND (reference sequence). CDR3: CASSPWPTAEQYF. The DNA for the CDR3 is TGTGCCAGTAGTCCATGGCCGACAGCCGAGCAGTACTTC.

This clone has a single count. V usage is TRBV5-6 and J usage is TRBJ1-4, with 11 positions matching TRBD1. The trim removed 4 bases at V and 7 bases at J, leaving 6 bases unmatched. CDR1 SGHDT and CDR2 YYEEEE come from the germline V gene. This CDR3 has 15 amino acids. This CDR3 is CASSEKGQGVEKLFF. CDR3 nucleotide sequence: TGTGCCAGCAGCGAGAAGGGACAGGGGGTTGAAAAACTGTTTTTT.

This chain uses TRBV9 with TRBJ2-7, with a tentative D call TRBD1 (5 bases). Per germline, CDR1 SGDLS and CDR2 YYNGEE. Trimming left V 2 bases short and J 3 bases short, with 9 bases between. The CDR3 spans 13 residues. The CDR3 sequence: CASSVDKVYEQYF. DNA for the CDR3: TGTGCCAGCAGCGTGGACAAGGTCTACGAGCAGTACTTC. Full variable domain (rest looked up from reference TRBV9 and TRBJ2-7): DSGVTQTPKHLITATGQRVTLRCSPRSGDLSVYWYQQSLDQGLQFLIQYYNGEERAKGNILERFSAQQFPDLHSELNLSSLELGDSALYFCASSVDKVYEQYFGPGTRLTVT.